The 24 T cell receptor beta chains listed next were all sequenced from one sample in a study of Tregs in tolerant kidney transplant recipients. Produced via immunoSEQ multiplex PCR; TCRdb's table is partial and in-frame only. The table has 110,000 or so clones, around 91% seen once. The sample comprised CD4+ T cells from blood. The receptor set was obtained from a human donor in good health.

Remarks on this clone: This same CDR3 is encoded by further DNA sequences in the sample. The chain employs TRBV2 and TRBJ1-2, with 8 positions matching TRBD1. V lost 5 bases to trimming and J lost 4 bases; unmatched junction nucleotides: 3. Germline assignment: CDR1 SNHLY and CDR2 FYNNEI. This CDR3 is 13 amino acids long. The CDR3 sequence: CASSSGGGYGYTF. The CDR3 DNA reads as TGTGCCAGCAGTTCAGGGGGCGGCTATGGCTACACCTTC.

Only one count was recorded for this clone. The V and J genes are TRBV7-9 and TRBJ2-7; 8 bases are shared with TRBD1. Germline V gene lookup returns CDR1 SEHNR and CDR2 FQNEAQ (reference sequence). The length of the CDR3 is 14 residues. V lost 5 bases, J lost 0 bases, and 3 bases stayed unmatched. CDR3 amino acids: CASSQQGVSYEQYF. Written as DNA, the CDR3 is TGTGCCAGCAGCCAACAGGGGGTCTCCTACGAGCAGTACTTC.

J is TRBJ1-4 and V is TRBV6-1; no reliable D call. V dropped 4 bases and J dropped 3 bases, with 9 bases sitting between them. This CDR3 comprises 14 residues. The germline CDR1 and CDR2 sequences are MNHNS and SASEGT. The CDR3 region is CASSAVGPNEKLFF. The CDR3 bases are TGTGCCAGCAGTGCCGTCGGCCCTAATGAAAAACTGTTTTTT.

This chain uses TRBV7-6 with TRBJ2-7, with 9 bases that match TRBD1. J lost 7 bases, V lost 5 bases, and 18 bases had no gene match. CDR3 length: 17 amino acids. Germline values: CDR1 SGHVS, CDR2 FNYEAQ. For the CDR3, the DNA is TGTGCCAGCAGCGCCCTCCCCCGAGTGACAGGGGGGTTTGAGCAGTACTTC. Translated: CASSALPRVTGGFEQYF.

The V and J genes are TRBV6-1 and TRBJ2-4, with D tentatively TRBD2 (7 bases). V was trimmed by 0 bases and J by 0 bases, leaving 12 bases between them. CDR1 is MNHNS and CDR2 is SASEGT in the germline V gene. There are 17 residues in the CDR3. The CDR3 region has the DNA TGTGCCAGCAGTGAAGCAGGGGGGGGAGCAGCCAAAAACATTCAGTACTTC. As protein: CASSEAGGGAAKNIQYF.

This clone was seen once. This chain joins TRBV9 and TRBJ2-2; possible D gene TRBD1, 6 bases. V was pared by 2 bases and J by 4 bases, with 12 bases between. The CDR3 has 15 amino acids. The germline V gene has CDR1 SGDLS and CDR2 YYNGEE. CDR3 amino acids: CASSVQGLGTGELFF. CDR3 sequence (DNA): TGTGCCAGCAGCGTTCAGGGGCTTGGCACCGGGGAGCTGTTTTTT.

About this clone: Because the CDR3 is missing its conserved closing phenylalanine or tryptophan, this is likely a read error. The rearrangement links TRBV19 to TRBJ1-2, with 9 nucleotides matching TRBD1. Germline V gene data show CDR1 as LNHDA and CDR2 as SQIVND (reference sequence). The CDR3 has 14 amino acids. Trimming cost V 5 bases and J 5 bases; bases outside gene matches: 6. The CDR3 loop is CASSRGQGGYGYTL. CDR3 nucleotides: TGTGCCAGTAGTCGGGGACAGGGTGGTTATGGCTACACCCTC.

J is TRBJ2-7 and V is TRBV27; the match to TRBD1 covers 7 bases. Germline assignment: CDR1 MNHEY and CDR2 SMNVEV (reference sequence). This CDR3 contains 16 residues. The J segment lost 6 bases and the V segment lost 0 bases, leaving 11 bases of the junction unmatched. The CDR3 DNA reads TGTGCCAGCAGTTTATCCGGCGACAGGGTTATGGCCGAGCAGTACTTC. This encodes CASSLSGDRVMAEQYF.

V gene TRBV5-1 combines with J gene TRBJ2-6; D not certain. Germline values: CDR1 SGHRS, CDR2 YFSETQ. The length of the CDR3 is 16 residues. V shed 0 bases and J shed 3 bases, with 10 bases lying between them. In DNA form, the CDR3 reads TGCGCCAGCAGCTTGGTAGGTGGGGATGGGGCCAACGTCCTGACTTTC. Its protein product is CASSLVGGDGANVLTF. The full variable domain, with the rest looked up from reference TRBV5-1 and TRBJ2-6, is KAGVTQTPRYLIKTRGQQVTLSCSPISGHRSVSWYQQTPGQGLQFLFEYFSETQRNKGNFPGRFSGRQFSNSRSEMNVSTLELGDSALYLCASSLVGGDGANVLTFGAGSRLTVL.

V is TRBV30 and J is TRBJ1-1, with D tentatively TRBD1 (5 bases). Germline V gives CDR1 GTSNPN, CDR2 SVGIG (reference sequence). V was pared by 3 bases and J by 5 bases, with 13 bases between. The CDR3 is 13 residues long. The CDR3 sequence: CAWRTRGRTEAFF. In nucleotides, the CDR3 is TGTGCCTGGAGAACTAGGGGTAGAACTGAAGCTTTCTTT.

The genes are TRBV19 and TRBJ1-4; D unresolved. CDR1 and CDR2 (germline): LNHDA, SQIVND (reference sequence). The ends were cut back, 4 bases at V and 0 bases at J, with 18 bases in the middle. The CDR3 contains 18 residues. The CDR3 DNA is TGTGCCAGTAGTACCAAACGACTGGGTCTATCAACTAATGAAAAACTGTTTTTT. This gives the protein CASSTKRLGLSTNEKLFF.

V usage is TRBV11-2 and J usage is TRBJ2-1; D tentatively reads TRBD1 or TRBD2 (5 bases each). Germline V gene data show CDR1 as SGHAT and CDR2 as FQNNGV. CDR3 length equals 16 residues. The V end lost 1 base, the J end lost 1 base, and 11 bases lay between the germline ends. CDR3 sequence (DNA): TGTGCCAGCAGCTTAGGAGGGACCCAGTCCTACAATGAGCAGTTCTTC. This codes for CASSLGGTQSYNEQFF.

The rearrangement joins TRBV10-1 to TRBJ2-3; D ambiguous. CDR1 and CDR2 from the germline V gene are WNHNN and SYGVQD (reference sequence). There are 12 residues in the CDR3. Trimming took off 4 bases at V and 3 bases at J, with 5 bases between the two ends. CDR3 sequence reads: CASSAGTDTQYF. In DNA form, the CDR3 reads TGCGCCAGCAGTGCCGGGACAGATACGCAGTATTTT.

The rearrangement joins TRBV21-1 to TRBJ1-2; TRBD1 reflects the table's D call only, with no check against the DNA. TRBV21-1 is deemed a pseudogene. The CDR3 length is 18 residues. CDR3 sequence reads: CASSKQGDRGPSNYGYTF. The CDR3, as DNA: TGTGCCAGCAGCAAACAGGGGGACAGGGGGCCCTCTAACTATGGCTACACCTTC.

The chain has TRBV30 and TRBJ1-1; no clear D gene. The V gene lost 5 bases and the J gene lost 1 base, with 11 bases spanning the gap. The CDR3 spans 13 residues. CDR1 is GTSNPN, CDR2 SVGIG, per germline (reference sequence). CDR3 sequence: CAWAITENTEAFF. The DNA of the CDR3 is TGTGCCTGGGCCATCACAGAGAACACTGAAGCTTTCTTT.

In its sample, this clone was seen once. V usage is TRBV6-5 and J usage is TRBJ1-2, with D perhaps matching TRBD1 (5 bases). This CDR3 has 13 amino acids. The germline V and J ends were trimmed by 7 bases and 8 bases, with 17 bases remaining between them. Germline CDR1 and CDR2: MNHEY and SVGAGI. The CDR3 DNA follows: TGTGCCAGCACCCGCAATAACCAGGGAGGCTACACCTTC. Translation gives CASTRNNQGGYTF.

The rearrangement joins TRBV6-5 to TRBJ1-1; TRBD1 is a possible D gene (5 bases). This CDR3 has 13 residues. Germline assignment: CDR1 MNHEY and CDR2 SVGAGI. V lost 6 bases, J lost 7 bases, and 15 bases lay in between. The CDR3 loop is CASSLGGTVEAFF. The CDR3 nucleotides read TGTGCCAGCAGCTTGGGGGGGACCGTTGAAGCTTTCTTT.

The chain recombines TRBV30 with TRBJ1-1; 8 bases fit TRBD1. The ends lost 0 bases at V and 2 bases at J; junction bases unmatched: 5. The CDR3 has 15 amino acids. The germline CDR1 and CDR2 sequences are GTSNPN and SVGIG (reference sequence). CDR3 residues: CAWSVLTGVNTEAFF. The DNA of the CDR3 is TGTGCCTGGAGTGTGCTGACAGGGGTAAACACTGAAGCTTTCTTT. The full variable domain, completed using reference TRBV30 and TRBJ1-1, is SQTIHQWPATLVQPVGSPLSLECTVEGTSNPNLYWYRQAAGRGLQLLFYSVGIGQISSEVPQNLSASRPQDRQFILSSKKLLLSDSGFYLCAWSVLTGVNTEAFFGQGTRLTVV.

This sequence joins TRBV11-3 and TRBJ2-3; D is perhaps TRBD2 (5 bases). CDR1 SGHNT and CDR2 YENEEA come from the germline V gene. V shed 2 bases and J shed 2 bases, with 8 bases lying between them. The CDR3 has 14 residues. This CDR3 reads CASSLLATTDTQYF. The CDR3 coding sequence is TGTGCCAGCAGCTTACTAGCAACCACAGATACGCAGTATTTT.

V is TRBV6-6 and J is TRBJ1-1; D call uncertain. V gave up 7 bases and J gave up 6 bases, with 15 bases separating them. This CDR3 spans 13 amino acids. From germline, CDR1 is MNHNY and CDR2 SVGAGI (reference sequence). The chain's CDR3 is CASTKGGPPEAFF. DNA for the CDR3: TGTGCCAGCACTAAAGGAGGCCCTCCTGAAGCTTTCTTT.

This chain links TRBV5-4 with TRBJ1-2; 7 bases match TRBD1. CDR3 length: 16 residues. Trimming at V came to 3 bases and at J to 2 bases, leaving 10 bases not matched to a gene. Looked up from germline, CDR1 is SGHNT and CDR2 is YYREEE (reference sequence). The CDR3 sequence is CASSSGGTAGNYGYTF. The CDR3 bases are TGTGCCAGCAGCTCAGGGGGGACAGCTGGGAACTATGGCTACACCTTC.

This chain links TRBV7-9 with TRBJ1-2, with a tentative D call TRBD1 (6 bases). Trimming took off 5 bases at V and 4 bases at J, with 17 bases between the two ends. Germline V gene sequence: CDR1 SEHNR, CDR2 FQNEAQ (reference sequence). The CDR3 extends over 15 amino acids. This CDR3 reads CASSPRNRQVYGYTF. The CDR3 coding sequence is TGTGCCAGCAGCCCAAGAAATCGACAGGTCTATGGCTACACCTTC.

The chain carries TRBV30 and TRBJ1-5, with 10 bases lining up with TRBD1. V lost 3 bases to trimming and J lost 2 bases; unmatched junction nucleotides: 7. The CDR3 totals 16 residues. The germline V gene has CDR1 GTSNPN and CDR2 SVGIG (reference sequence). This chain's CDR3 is CAWSPTGGRGNQPQHF. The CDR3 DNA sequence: TGTGCCTGGAGCCCGACAGGGGGCAGGGGCAATCAGCCCCAGCATTTT.

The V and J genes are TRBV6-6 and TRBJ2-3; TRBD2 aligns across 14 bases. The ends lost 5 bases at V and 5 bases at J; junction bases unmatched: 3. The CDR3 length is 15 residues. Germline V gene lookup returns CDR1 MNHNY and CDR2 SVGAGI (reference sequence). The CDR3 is CASSPGLAGVDTQYF. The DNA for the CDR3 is TGTGCCAGCAGTCCGGGACTAGCGGGAGTAGATACGCAGTATTTT.